This TCR beta chain was retrieved from a study of T cells in Graves' hyperthyroidism and ophthalmopathy. Study-level points and caveats: Blood held most thyroid clonotypes expanded above 0.001 frequency.

This clonotype came up many times. Its antigen is unknown. Trimming shortened V by 6 bases and J by 4 bases, and 14 bases separated the two germline ends. The CDR3 runs to 14 residues. Per the germline V gene, CDR1 is MDHEN and CDR2 is SYDVKM. TCR beta CDR3 region amplification was performed from RNA transcripts. During a first-round RT-PCR of the TCR CDR3, the HTBI primer set was used. TCRdb analysed the multiplex PCR reads with MiXCR anew, one entry per CDR3 protein. The repertoire holds some 440,000 distinct CDR3 sequences, approximately 15% seen once, with around 7.3% in the top ten. The sequence was obtained from a woman between 18 and 30 years old with Graves' hyperthyroidism. The sequenced sample was blood. The J gene is TRBJ2-3, the V gene TRBV28; TRBD2 is a possible D gene (6 bases). DNA of the CDR3: TGTGCCAGCAGCACCCTGCGGGACCCAGATACGCAGTATTTT. This gives the protein CASSTLRDPDTQYF.